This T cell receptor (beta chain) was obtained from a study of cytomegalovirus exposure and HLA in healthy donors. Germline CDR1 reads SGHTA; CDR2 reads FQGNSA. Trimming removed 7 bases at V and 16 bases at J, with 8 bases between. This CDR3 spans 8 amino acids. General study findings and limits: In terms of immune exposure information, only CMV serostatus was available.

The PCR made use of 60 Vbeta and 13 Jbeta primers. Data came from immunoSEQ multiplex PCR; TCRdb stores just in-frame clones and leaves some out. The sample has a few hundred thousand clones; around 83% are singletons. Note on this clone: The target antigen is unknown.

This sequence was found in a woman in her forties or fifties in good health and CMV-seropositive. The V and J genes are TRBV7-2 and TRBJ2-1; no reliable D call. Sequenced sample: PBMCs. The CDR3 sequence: CASNYLFF. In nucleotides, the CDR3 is TGTGCCAGCAACTACCTCTTCTTC. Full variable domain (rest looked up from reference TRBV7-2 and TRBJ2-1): GAGVSQSPSNKVTEKGKDVELRCDPISGHTALYWYRQSLGQGLEFLIYFQGNSAPDKSGLPSDRFSAERTGGSVSTLTIQRTQQEDSAVYLCASNYLFFGPGTRLTVL.